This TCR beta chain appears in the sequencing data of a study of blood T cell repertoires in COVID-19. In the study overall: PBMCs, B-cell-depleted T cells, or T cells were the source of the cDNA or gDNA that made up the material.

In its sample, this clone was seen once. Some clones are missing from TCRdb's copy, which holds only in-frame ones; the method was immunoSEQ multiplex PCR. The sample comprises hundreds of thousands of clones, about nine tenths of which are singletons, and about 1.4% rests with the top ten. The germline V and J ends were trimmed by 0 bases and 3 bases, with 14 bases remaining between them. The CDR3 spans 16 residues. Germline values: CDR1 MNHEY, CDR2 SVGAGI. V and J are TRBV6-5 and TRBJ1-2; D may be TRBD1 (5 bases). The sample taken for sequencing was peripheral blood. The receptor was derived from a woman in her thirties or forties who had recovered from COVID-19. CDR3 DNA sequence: TGTGCCAGCAGTTACTCTCTTGTAGGGGTAGACTATGGCTACACCTTC. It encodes CASSYSLVGVDYGYTF.